Below, 18 T cell receptor beta chains from the same sample are listed, as sequenced in a study of graft-versus-host responses after intestinal transplantation. TCRdb keeps only in-frame clones here, not all; method: immunoSEQ multiplex PCR. The data hold 90,000 to 100,000 clones, with more than 75% observed a single time. The sequencing here drew on PBMCs, taken 255 days after intestinal transplant. These receptors originate from a human patient who received an intestinal transplant, so some T cells may come from the graft donor.

This chain connects TRBV4-3 to TRBJ1-2, with unresolved D. Deletions cut 2 bases from V and 3 bases from J, with 16 bases between. There are 16 residues in the CDR3. Germline V lookup: CDR1 LGHNA, CDR2 YSLEER. The CDR3 bases are TGCGCCAGCAGCCAACTTGCTAGAAAGGTCGACTATGGCTACACCTTC. Its protein product is CASSQLARKVDYGYTF.

Here the CDR3 reads CASSVGEGDFNYGYTF. The CDR3 coding sequence is TGTGCCAGCAGCGTAGGGGAGGGGGACTTTAACTATGGCTACACCTTC. The gene calls are TRBV9 and TRBJ1-2, with D possibly matching TRBD1 (6 bases). This CDR3 is built from 16 residues. The germline V and J ends were trimmed by 0 bases and 1 base, with 13 bases remaining between them. CDR1 and CDR2 from the germline V gene are SGDLS and YYNGEE.

The V gene is TRBV5-8, the J gene TRBJ1-3; tentative D call: TRBD1 (5 bases). This CDR3 comprises 15 residues. Germline values: CDR1 SGHTS, CDR2 YDEGEE. Trimming removed 4 bases at V and 1 base at J, with 12 bases between. CDR3 sequence (DNA): TGTGCCAGCAGCGTCAGGGTGGTTTCTGGAAACACCATATATTTT. This encodes CASSVRVVSGNTIYF. Using reference TRBV5-8 and TRBJ1-3 for the parts outside the CDR3, the full variable domain is EAGVTQSPTHLIKTRGQQATLRCSPISGHTSVYWYQQALGLGLQFLLWYDEGEERNRGNFPPRFSGRQFPNYSSELNVNALELEDSALYLCASSVRVVSGNTIYFGEGSWLTVV.

This chain links TRBV27 with TRBJ1-6; no clear D. The V and J ends lost 6 bases and 0 bases respectively, with 9 bases between them. Germline CDR1 and CDR2: MNHEY and SMNVEV (reference sequence). CDR3 length equals 15 residues. In DNA, the CDR3 is TGTGCCAGCAGGACGGATAGCTCCTATAATTCACCCCTCCACTTT. Residues: CASRTDSSYNSPLHF.

This clone was observed once. The rearrangement uses TRBV27 and TRBJ1-2, with D hard to call. This CDR3 spans 11 amino acids. The germline V gene has CDR1 MNHEY and CDR2 SMNVEV (reference sequence). V lost 6 bases and J lost 11, with 13 bases in between. CDR3 DNA sequence: TGTGCCAGCAGGACCCTGGACGGGTACACCTTC. Translated, it gives CASRTLDGYTF.

The CDR3 DNA reads as TGTGCCAGCAGTTCGGGACAGGGAATCAATGAGCAGTTCTTC. This codes for CASSSGQGINEQFF. This chain joins TRBV2 and TRBJ2-1, with TRBD1 identical over 9 bases. J gave up 6 bases and V 5 bases, and 5 bases lay outside the gene matches. The CDR3 loop spans 14 amino acids. Per germline, CDR1 SNHLY and CDR2 FYNNEI.

The chain's CDR3 is CASSPSGNTGELFF. CDR3 DNA sequence: TGTGCCAGCAGTCCTAGCGGGAACACCGGGGAGCTGTTTTTT. The chain has TRBV6-6 and TRBJ2-2, with 7 bases identical to TRBD2. Germline V lookup: CDR1 MNHNY, CDR2 SVGAGI (reference sequence). J lost 1 base, V lost 5 bases, and 1 base had no gene match. The CDR3 spans 14 residues.

This chain joins TRBV18 and TRBJ2-5; D is ambiguous. The germline gives CDR1 KGHSH, CDR2 LQKENI. V lost 6 bases, J lost 5 bases, and 10 bases lay in between. This CDR3 spans 12 amino acids. Here the CDR3 DNA reads TGTGCCAGCTCTCCCGCCCGGGAGACCCAGTACTTC. It yields the protein CASSPARETQYF. The full variable domain, completed using reference TRBV18 and TRBJ2-5, is NAGVMQNPRHLVRRRGQEARLRCSPMKGHSHVYWYRQLPEEGLKFMVYLQKENIIDESGMPKERFSAEFPKEGPSILRIQQVVRGDSAAYFCASSPARETQYFGPGTRLLVL.

The rearrangement joins TRBV6-5 to TRBJ1-5; TRBD1 is a possible D gene (5 bases). From germline, CDR1 is MNHEY and CDR2 SVGAGI. This CDR3 is 14 amino acids long. The ends were cut back, 5 bases at V and 6 bases at J, with 14 bases in the middle. CDR3 in amino acids: CASSGDSAAQPQHF. CDR3 DNA sequence: TGTGCCAGCAGTGGAGACAGCGCCGCTCAGCCCCAGCATTTT.

The rearrangement joins TRBV27 to TRBJ1-4, with D possibly TRBD1 on 6 matching bases. The germline gives CDR1 MNHEY, CDR2 SMNVEV (reference sequence). V lost 4 bases and J lost 3, with 9 bases in between. This CDR3 comprises 14 residues. The CDR3 sequence: CASSSPGANEKLFF. The DNA of the CDR3 is TGTGCCAGCAGTTCTCCAGGGGCTAATGAAAAACTGTTTTTT.

The rearrangement links TRBV5-6 to TRBJ1-1; tentative D call: TRBD1 (6 bases). The CDR3 is 14 residues long. The germline V gene encodes CDR1 SGHDT and CDR2 YYEEEE. V was cut by 1 base and J by 4 bases, with 11 bases left in between. This CDR3 is CASSLTGKGTEAFF. The DNA for the CDR3 is TGTGCCAGCAGCTTGACAGGGAAGGGCACTGAAGCTTTCTTT.

The rearrangement uses TRBV5-6 and TRBJ2-7; D remains ambiguous. CDR1 is SGHDT, CDR2 YYEEEE, per germline. The CDR3 covers 14 residues. V dropped 4 bases and J dropped 0 bases, with 11 bases sitting between them. The CDR3 nucleotides are TGTGCCAGCAGCCCAGACGTCAGCTCCTACGAGCAGTACGTC. This gives the protein CASSPDVSSYEQYV.

The V and J genes are TRBV7-2 and TRBJ2-3, with 10 bases lining up with TRBD2. The CDR3 covers 16 residues. CDR1 SGHTA and CDR2 FQGNSA come from the germline V gene. The V and J ends lost 1 base and 1 base, in that order; junction bases with no gene match: 2. This chain's CDR3 is CASSLVGTSGTDTQYF. The CDR3 DNA follows: TGTGCCAGCAGCTTAGTAGGGACTAGCGGCACAGATACGCAGTATTTT.

The rearrangement joins TRBV6-1 to TRBJ2-7; TRBD1 or TRBD2 may be the D gene (5 bases each). CDR3 length equals 14 residues. V shed 3 bases and J shed 0 bases, with 9 bases lying between them. Germline assignment: CDR1 MNHNS and CDR2 SASEGT. The CDR3 region has the DNA TGTGCCAGCAGTGAGTCCGGGGCCTCCTACGAGCAGTACGTC. This codes for CASSESGASYEQYV.

The V gene is TRBV21-1, the J gene TRBJ2-1; the table gives TRBD1 as D, unverified against the DNA. TRBV21-1 is a pseudogene segment. This CDR3 comprises 19 residues. This CDR3 reads CASSSAGTGGNRSHNEQFF. CDR3 nucleotide sequence: TGTGCCAGCAGCTCGGCCGGGACAGGGGGGAATAGGAGCCACAATGAGCAGTTCTTC.

This sequence joins TRBV11-2 and TRBJ1-6; D is ambiguous. Germline loops: CDR1 SGHAT, CDR2 FQNNGV. The CDR3 runs to 15 residues. V was cut by 6 bases and J by 0 bases, with 9 bases left in between. CDR3 sequence: CASRQDRSYNSPLHF. DNA of the CDR3: TGTGCCAGCAGACAAGATCGCTCCTATAATTCACCCCTCCACTTT.

The chain couples TRBV19 to TRBJ2-1; 7 bases map to TRBD2. Germline V gene sequence: CDR1 LNHDA, CDR2 SQIVND (reference sequence). This CDR3 is 13 amino acids long. Losses at the gene ends were 4 bases for V and 4 bases for J; bases not matched to a gene: 1. The CDR3 sequence is CASSSGSYNEQFF. CDR3 DNA: TGTGCCAGTAGTAGCGGGAGTTACAATGAGCAGTTCTTC.

The V and J genes are TRBV4-3 and TRBJ1-1, with no clear D. The CDR3 covers 14 residues. The V end lost 3 bases, the J end lost 3 bases, and 11 bases lay between the germline ends. CDR1 and CDR2 from the germline V gene are LGHNA and YSLEER. The CDR3 coding sequence is TGCGCCAGCAGCCATGTATCGGGTTACACTGAAGCTTTCTTT. Translating gives CASSHVSGYTEAFF.